The present T cell receptor beta chain was sequenced within a study of CD8 T cells in Susac syndrome. Deletions cut 2 bases from V and 0 bases from J, with 20 bases between. The CDR3 loop spans 19 amino acids. Germline V CDR1 and CDR2: ENHRY, SYGVKD. RNA was extracted with the RNeasy kit, and a quantity of about 0.45 to 1 ug was reverse transcribed using random hexamers. Each CDR3 protein is one row after TCRdb ran MiXCR on the immunoSEQ multiplex PCR reads. Of around 200,000 distinct CDR3 sequences listed, 90% to 96% are singletons. The Susac syndrome patients fit the recently defined diagnostic criteria for definite or probable disease.

The sample consisted of CD4+ T cells from PBMCs. The V gene is TRBV10-3, the J gene TRBJ1-3, with no clear D. The TCR was taken from a human donor with Susac syndrome. CDR3 sequence reads: CAISETTVRARNSGNTIYF. CDR3 nucleotides: TGTGCCATCAGTGAGACCACGGTCCGGGCCCGGAACTCTGGAAACACCATATATTTT.